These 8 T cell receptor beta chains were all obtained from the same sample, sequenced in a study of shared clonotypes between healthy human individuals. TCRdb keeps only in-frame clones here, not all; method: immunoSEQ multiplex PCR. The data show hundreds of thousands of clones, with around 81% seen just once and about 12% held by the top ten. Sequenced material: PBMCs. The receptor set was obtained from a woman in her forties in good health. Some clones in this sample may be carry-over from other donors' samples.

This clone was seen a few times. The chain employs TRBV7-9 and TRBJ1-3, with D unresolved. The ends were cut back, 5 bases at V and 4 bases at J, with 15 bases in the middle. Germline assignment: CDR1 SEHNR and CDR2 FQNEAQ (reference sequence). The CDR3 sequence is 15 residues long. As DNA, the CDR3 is TGTGCCAGCAGCCCCCGGGGAACGGCGGGAAACACCATATATTTT. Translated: CASSPRGTAGNTIYF.

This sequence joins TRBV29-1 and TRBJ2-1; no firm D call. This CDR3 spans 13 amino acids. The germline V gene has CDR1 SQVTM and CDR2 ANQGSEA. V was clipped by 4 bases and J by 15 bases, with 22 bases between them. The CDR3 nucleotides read TGCAGCGTTGGGTCCACATTCCGAACTACCCCGTTCTTC. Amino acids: CSVGSTFRTTPFF.

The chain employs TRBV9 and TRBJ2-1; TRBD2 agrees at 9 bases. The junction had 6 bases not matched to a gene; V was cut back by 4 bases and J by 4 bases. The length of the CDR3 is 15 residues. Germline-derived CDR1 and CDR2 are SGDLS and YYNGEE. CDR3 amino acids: CASSPQAGGYNEQFF. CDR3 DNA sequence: TGTGCCAGCAGCCCCCAGGCGGGAGGGTACAATGAGCAGTTCTTC.

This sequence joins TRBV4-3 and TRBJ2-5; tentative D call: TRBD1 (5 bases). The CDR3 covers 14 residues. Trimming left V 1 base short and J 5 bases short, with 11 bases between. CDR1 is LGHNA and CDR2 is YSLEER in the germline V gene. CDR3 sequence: CASSQVRQSETQYF. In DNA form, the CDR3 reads TGCGCCAGCAGCCAAGTGAGACAGTCGGAGACCCAGTACTTC.

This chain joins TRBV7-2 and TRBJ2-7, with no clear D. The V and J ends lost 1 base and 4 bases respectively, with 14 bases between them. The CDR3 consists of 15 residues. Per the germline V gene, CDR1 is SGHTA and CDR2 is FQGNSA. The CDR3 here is CASSLEAKVEYEQYF. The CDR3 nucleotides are TGTGCCAGCAGCTTAGAGGCCAAGGTAGAATACGAGCAGTACTTC.

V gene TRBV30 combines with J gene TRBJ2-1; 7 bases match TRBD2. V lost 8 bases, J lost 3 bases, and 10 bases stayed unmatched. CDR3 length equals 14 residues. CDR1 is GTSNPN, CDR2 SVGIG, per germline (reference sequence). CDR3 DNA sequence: TGTGCCGTGGAGGGACTACAGAACTACAATGAGCAGTTCTTC. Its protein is CAVEGLQNYNEQFF.

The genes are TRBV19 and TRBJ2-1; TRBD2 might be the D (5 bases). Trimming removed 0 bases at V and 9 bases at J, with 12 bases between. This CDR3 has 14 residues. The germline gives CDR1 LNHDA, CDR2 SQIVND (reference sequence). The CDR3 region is CASSIDRGASEQFF. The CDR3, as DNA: TGTGCCAGTAGTATAGATCGGGGAGCTTCTGAGCAGTTCTTC.

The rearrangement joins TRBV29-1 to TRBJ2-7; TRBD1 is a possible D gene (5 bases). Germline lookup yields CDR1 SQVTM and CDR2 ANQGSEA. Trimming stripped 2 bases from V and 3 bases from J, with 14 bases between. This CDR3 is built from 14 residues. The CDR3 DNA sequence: TGCAGCGTTGAACTCCGCCAGGGAAACTACGAGCAGTACTTC. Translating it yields CSVELRQGNYEQYF.